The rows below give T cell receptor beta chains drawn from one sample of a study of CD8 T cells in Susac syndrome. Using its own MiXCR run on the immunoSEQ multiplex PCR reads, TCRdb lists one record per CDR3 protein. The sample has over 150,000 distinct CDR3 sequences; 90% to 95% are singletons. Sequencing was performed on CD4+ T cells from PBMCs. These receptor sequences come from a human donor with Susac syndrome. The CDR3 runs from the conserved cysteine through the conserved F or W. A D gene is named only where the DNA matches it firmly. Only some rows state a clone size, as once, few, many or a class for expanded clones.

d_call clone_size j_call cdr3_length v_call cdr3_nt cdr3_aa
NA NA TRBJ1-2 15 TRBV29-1 TGCAGCGTTGAAGCCATGTCGGCAGGGGCAGATGGCTACACCTTC CSVEAMSAGADGYTF
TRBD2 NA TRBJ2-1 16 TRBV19 TGTGCCAGTAGTACCTCGTGGGCGGGAGGGCTCGATGAGCAGTTCTTC CASSTSWAGGLDEQFF
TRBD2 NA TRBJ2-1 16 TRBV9 TGTGCCAGCAGCGTAGCTACGGGGGGGGGCTACAATGAGCAGTTCTTC CASSVATGGGYNEQFF
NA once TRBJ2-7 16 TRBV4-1 TGCGCCAGCAGCCGTTTCCCGGGACTTAGGGGTAACGAGCAGTACTTC CASSRFPGLRGNEQYF
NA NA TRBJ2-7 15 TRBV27 TGTGCCAGCAGCAGATTCCCGGGACGGCCCTACGAGCAGTACTTC CASSRFPGRPYEQYF
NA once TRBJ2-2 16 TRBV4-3 TGCGCCAGCAGCCGGAGGGCGGGGTTGGGCACCGGGGAGCTGTTTTTT CASSRRAGLGTGELFF
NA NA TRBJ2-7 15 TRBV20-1 TGCAGTGCCAAAGCCCCGGTCCGACCTGAAGGGGACCAGTACTTC CSAKAPVRPEGDQYF
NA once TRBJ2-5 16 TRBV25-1 TGTGCCAGCAGTGATGCAAAGGCAGGGAACAAAGAGACCCAGTACTTC CASSDAKAGNKETQYF
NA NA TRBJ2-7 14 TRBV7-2 TGTGCCAGCAGCGTACAACTCGTCCCCTACGAGCAGTACTTC CASSVQLVPYEQYF
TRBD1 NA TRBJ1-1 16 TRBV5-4 TGTGCCAGCAGCTTGGGACGGACAGGGATTGACACTGAAGCTTTCTTT CASSLGRTGIDTEAFF
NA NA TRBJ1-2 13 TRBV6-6 TGTGCCAGCAGCCCCTCTCTCTCGGATGGCTACACCTTC CASSPSLSDGYTF
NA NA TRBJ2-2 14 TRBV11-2 TGTGCCAGCAGCCCCTTGGGGATCTCCGGGGAGCTGTTTTTT CASSPLGISGELFF
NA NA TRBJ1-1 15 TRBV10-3 TGTGCCATCAGTGGAGAGCCCGGGGGGAACACTGAAGCTTTCTTT CAISGEPGGNTEAFF
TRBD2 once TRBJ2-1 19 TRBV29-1 TGCAGCGTTGGGAGGACCGGGACTAGCGGCACTCAGTACGACAATGAGCAGTTCTTC CSVGRTGTSGTQYDNEQFF
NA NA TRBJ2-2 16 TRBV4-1 TGCGCCAGCAGCCAAGTAAGCGGGTCGAACACCGGGGAGCTGTTTTTT CASSQVSGSNTGELFF
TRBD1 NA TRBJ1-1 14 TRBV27 TGTGCCAGCAGGGGACAGGGGGGAGCCACTGAAGCTTTCTTT CASRGQGGATEAFF
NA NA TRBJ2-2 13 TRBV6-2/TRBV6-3 TGTGCCAGCAGTTACGGGTACACCGGGGAGCTGTTTTTT CASSYGYTGELFF
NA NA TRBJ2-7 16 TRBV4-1 TGCGCCAGCAGCCACACAACAGGGCCAAATTCCTACGAGCAGTACTTC CASSHTTGPNSYEQYF
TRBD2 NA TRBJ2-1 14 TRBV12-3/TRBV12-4 TGTGCCAGCACCCCGCCGGGACTAGTAAGTGAGCAGTTCTTC CASTPPGLVSEQFF
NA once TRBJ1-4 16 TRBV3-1 TGTGCCAGCAGCCAAGATACGTGGGCGCTTGGGGGAAAACTGTTTTTT CASSQDTWALGGKLFF
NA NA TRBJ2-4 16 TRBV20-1 TGCAGTGCTAGAGATGCAACCCTAGGTAGCCAAAACATTCAGTACTTC CSARDATLGSQNIQYF
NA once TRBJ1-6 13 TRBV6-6 TGTGCCAGCAGTTATTCACCGGGTTCACCCCTCCACTTT CASSYSPGSPLHF